The sequence of this T cell receptor (beta chain) was determined in a study of OX40 agonist ivuxolimab in advanced cancers. Study overall: Patients were treated with intravenous ivuxolimab, dosed at 0.01 to 10 mg/kg and infused every 2 weeks.

Some clones are missing from TCRdb's copy, which holds only in-frame ones; the method was immunoSEQ multiplex PCR. The table lists 52,000 or so clones, roughly 94% of them singletons. Per germline, CDR1 SNHLY and CDR2 FYNNEI. CDR3 length: 16 amino acids. Study-level results: Low normalized T-cell clonal expansion also characterized some of the nonresponders. CD4+ and CD8+ T cells in blood underwent clonal expansion by week 6 at 0.1 to 3.0 mg/kg. On average, a greater number of expanded clones characterised CD8+ T cells relative to CD4+.

On this clone: The antigen is undetermined.

The V and J genes are TRBV2 and TRBJ2-5; D may be TRBD1 (5 bases). The DNA end is a closer match to TRBJ2-7, so the J assignment may be wrong. Source: CD4+ or CD8+ T cells sorted from blood, taken in a trial of the OX40 agonist ivuxolimab. This TCR derives from an adult with an advanced solid tumor such as melanoma, head and neck, liver or kidney cancer. CDR3: CASSRVLAVSSYEQYF. In DNA, the CDR3 is TGTGCCAGCAGCAGGGTCTTGGCGGTAAGCTCCTACGAGCAGTACTTC.